The 11 T cell receptor beta chains below all came from one sample that was sequenced in a study of blood T cells in healthy people across ages (dated by TCRdb to 2013 to 2016). Libraries came from 5' RACE. TCRdb shows the sequencer as Illumina HiSeq 2500. The second PCR ran for roughly 7 to 12 cycles and used a J-beta primer mix along with a sample-barcoded 5' primer. The public reads were reprocessed in TCRdb via fastp at Q25 and MiXCR, keeping in-frame beta chains. A single entry per CDR3 protein holds the most common genes and DNA from its merged rows. Counted in this sample were some 780,000 distinct CDR3 sequences; roughly three fifths of them appeared once. Of the sample, roughly 25% falls within the top ten clones. The sequenced sample consisted of blood. The receptors shown here come from a man aged 35 to 55 in good health.

V is TRBV27 and J is TRBJ2-1; D assignment may be TRBD1 or TRBD2 (5 bases each). The CDR3 has 15 residues. The germline V and J ends were trimmed by 3 bases and 8 bases, with 17 bases remaining between them. Germline V CDR1 and CDR2: MNHEY, SMNVEV (reference sequence). In nucleotides, the CDR3 is TGTGCCAGCAGTTTCTATCCGGGGCCCCCCCATGAGCAGTTCTTC. It specifies CASSFYPGPPHEQFF.

This clonotype appeared a few times. The V gene is TRBV5-1, the J gene TRBJ2-7; 7 bases are shared with TRBD2. The V gene end was trimmed by 5 bases and the J gene end by 2 bases; junction bases not matched to a gene: 7. The CDR3 is 14 amino acids. Germline lookup yields CDR1 SGHRS and CDR2 YFSETQ. CDR3 loop: CASSWGTNPYEQYF. CDR3 in DNA: TGCGCCAGCAGTTGGGGGACTAACCCCTACGAGCAGTACTTC.

This chain connects TRBV11-2 to TRBJ2-7; 7 bases are shared with TRBD2. J gave up 7 bases and V 3 bases, and 12 bases lay outside the gene matches. Germline CDR1 SGHAT, CDR2 FQNNGV. The CDR3 loop spans 15 amino acids. In DNA, the CDR3 is TGTGCCAGCAGCTTCGGCCCGGGACTATCGCGGGAGCAGTACTTC. Its translation: CASSFGPGLSREQYF.

The rearrangement uses TRBV9 and TRBJ1-1; 8 bases map to TRBD1. Germline CDR1 and CDR2: SGDLS and YYNGEE. The CDR3 loop spans 16 amino acids. V gave up 4 bases and J gave up 1 base; unmatched junction bases: 9. CDR3 in DNA: TGTGCCAGCAGCTCGTGGACAGGGAGGAAGAACACTGAAGCTTTCTTT. Translated, it gives CASSSWTGRKNTEAFF.

This clonotype was detected a few times. This chain connects TRBV20-1 to TRBJ2-3, with 9 bases lining up with TRBD2. Trimming at V came to 4 bases and at J to 1 base, leaving 15 bases not matched to a gene. The V gene's germline CDR1 is DFQATT and CDR2 SNEGSKA (reference sequence). This CDR3 is 18 amino acids long. Written as DNA, the CDR3 is TGCAGTGCTATCGGAGGGCTAGCGGGAAATCGGGGCACAGATACGCAGTATTTT. It is translated as CSAIGGLAGNRGTDTQYF.

This clonotype was seen a few times. The V call is TRBV7-2, the J call TRBJ2-3; TRBD2 matches 13 bases. V gave up 6 bases and J gave up 2 bases; unmatched junction bases: 5. The CDR3 runs 16 residues. Germline CDR1 and CDR2: SGHTA and FQGNSA. The CDR3 loop reads CASRRTSGGFTDTQYF. CDR3 sequence (DNA): TGTGCCAGCAGAAGGACTAGCGGGGGATTCACAGATACGCAGTATTTT.

The V and J genes are TRBV20-1 and TRBJ1-1, with 7 bases matching TRBD1. V lost 0 bases, J lost 5 bases, and 12 bases stayed unmatched. The CDR3 has 16 amino acids. Germline CDR1 and CDR2: DFQATT and SNEGSKA (reference sequence). The CDR3 sequence: CSAREQGTRGGTEAFF. In nucleotides, the CDR3 is TGCAGTGCTAGAGAACAGGGGACCAGAGGGGGAACTGAAGCTTTCTTT.

This clonotype has just a few counts. The chain couples TRBV12-3 or TRBV12-4 to TRBJ2-5; D might be TRBD2 (7 bases). Trimming pared 7 bases from V and 3 bases from J, leaving 21 bases between. The CDR3 is 16 amino acids. As DNA, the CDR3 is TGTGCCAGCACCCGAAAGGCGACGGGGGGCAAAGAGACCCAGTACTTC. It encodes CASTRKATGGKETQYF.

This clonotype has only a few counts. This sequence joins TRBV28 and TRBJ1-1; the D gene is possibly TRBD1 (5 bases). Deletions cut 10 bases from V and 5 bases from J, with 17 bases between. This CDR3 is built from 13 residues. Germline V gene lookup returns CDR1 MDHEN and CDR2 SYDVKM. The CDR3 nucleotides are TGTGCCACCGAACCCTTCGAGGGGACTGAAGCTTTCTTT. Its protein product is CATEPFEGTEAFF.

This chain uses TRBV6-6 with TRBJ1-1; possible D gene TRBD1, 5 bases. The CDR3 consists of 13 residues. V was pared by 5 bases and J by 10 bases, with 17 bases between. Germline CDR1 is MNHNY and CDR2 is SVGAGI (reference sequence). The chain's CDR3 is CASSQPGLLGAFF. As DNA, the CDR3 is TGTGCCAGCAGTCAACCGGGGCTCCTAGGAGCTTTCTTT.

A word on this clonotype: One end of the junction varies from germline; a read error may be responsible. This chain joins TRBV28 and TRBJ2-5; D call uncertain. The CDR3 spans 13 residues. Germline values: CDR1 MDHEN, CDR2 SYDVKM. CDR3 coding DNA: TGTGCCCGCAGTCGCTCATCCCAAGAGACCCAGTACTTC. This gives the protein CARSRSSQETQYF.